This TCR beta chain was profiled in a study of blood T cell repertoires in COVID-19. Study context: Nucleic acid was either cDNA or gDNA, and it came from T cells, B-cell-depleted T cells, or PBMCs.

The CDR3 consists of 14 residues. Unmatched junction bases numbered 5, after V lost 3 bases and J lost 5 bases. The germline V gene encodes CDR1 SNHLY and CDR2 FYNNEI. In the original processing: The authors estimated nucleated cell counts from reference gene primer amplification. Assay used: immunoSEQ multiplex PCR; TCRdb lists only in-frame clones, some missing. The V and J calls and clone size are taken from that table; D and trimming were inferred from the DNA. The sample carries some 290,000 clones, 89% recorded once. All enrollees were about 18 to 100 years old and from some 24 US areas. This rearrangement joins TRBV2 to TRBJ2-7; 9 bases map to TRBD1. The clonotype originates from a woman under 40 who had recovered from COVID-19. Material for sequencing was PBMCs or T cells enriched from blood (not recorded which). The CDR3 bases are TGTGCCAGCAGTGAGCAGGGACAGGGAAACGAGCAGTACTTC. Translating gives CASSEQGQGNEQYF.